This T cell receptor beta chain was sequenced in a study of control samples from healthy donors and cancer patients. Clones were sequenced by immunoSEQ multiplex PCR, and TCRdb holds only the in-frame ones, with some missing. The sample consists of 20,000 to 30,000 clones, roughly 85% of them appearing once. CDR3 length: 16 residues. Germline V gene data show CDR1 as SEHNR and CDR2 as FQNEAQ (reference sequence). V gave up 5 bases and J gave up 3 bases, with 18 bases separating them. V and J are TRBV7-9 and TRBJ2-3; D perhaps matches TRBD1 (6 bases). The clonotype originates from a woman aged 55-75 years with head and neck cancer. The specimen sequenced was PBMCs. CDR3 in amino acids: CASSPNRVVKTDTQYF. CDR3 sequence (DNA): TGTGCCAGCAGCCCCAACAGGGTGGTGAAGACAGATACGCAGTATTTT. Variable domain in full (rest from reference TRBV7-9 and TRBJ2-3): DTGVSQNPRHKITKRGQNVTFRCDPISEHNRLYWYRQTLGQGPEFLTYFQNEAQLEKSRLLSDRFSAERPKGSFSTLEIQRTEQGDSAMYLCASSPNRVVKTDTQYFGPGTRLTVL.